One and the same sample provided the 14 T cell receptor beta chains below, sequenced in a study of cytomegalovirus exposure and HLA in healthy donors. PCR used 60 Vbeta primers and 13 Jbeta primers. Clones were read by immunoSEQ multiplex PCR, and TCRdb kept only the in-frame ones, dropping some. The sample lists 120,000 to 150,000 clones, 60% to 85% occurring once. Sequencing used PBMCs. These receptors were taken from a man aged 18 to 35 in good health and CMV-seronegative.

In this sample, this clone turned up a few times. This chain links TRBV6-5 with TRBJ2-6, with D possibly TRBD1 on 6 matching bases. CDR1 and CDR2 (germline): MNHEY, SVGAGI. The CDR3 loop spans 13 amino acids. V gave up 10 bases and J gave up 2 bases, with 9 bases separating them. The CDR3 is CAIGQPGANVLTF. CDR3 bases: TGTGCCATAGGACAGCCTGGGGCCAACGTCCTGACTTTC.

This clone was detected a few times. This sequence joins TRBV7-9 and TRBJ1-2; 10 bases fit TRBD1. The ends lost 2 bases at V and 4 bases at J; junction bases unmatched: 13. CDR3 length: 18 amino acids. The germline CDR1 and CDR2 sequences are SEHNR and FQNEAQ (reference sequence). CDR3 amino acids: CASSLSGGTGVLSYGYTF. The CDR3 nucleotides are TGTGCCAGCAGCTTATCCGGGGGGACAGGGGTCCTTAGCTATGGCTACACCTTC.

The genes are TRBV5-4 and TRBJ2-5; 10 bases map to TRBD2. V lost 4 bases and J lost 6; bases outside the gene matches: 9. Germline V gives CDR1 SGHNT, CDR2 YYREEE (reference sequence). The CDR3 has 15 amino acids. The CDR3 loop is CASSPGAGGPKTQYF. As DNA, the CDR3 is TGTGCCAGCAGCCCAGGAGCGGGGGGGCCCAAGACCCAGTACTTC. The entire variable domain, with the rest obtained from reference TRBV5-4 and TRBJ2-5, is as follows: ETGVTQSPTHLIKTRGQQVTLRCSSQSGHNTVSWYQQALGQGPQFIFQYYREEENGRGNFPPRFSGLQFPNYSSELNVNALELDDSALYLCASSPGAGGPKTQYFGPGTRLLVL.

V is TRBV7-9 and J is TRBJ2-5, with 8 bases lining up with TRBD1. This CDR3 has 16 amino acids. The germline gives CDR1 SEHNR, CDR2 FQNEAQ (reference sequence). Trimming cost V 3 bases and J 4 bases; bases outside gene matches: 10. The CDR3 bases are TGTGCCAGCAGCTTGGGGTTGCGGGACAGGTCAGAGACCCAGTACTTC. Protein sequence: CASSLGLRDRSETQYF.

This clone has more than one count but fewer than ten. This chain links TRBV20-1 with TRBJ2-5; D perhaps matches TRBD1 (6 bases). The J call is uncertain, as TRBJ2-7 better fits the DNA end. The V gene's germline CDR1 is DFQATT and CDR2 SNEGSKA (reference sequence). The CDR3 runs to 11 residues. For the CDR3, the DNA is TGCAGTGCTAGAGCAGGGGACGAGCAGTACTTC. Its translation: CSARAGDEQYF.

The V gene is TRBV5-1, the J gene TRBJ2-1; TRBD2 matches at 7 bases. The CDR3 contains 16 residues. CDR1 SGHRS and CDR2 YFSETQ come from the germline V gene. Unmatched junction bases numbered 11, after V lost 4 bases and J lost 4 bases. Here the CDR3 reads CASSPLAEGSYNEQFF. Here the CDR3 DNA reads TGCGCCAGCAGCCCCCTAGCGGAAGGCTCATACAATGAGCAGTTCTTC.

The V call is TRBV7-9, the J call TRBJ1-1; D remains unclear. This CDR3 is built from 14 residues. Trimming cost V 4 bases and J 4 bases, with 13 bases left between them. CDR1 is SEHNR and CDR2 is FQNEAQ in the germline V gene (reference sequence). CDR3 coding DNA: TGTGCCAGCAGCTCCCGTCTGGGAGGCACTGAAGCTTTCTTT. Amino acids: CASSSRLGGTEAFF.

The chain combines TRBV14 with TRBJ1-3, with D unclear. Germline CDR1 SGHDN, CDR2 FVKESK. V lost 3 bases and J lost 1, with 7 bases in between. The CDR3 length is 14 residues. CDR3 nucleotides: TGTGCCAGCAGCCAGTCCCCGTCTGGAAACACCATATATTTT. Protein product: CASSQSPSGNTIYF.

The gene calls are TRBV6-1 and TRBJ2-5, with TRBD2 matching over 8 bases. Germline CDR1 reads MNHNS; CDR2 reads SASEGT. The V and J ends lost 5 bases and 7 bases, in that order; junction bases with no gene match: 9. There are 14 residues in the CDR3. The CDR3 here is CASSPREGGRTQYF. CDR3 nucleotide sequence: TGTGCCAGCAGTCCCCGGGAGGGCGGCCGGACCCAGTACTTC.

CDR3 protein: CASSLTDSSVGNTIYF. CDR3 coding DNA: TGTGCCAGCAGCTTAACAGACAGTTCGGTTGGAAACACCATATATTTT. The J gene is TRBJ1-3, the V gene TRBV7-2; a weak D match, TRBD1 (5 bases). Germline V gene lookup returns CDR1 SGHTA and CDR2 FQGNSA. Trimming pared 2 bases from V and 3 bases from J, leaving 14 bases between. This CDR3 has 16 residues. The whole variable domain, remainder taken from reference TRBV7-2 and TRBJ1-3, is GAGVSQSPSNKVTEKGKDVELRCDPISGHTALYWYRQSLGQGLEFLIYFQGNSAPDKSGLPSDRFSAERTGGSVSTLTIQRTQQEDSAVYLCASSLTDSSVGNTIYFGEGSWLTVV.

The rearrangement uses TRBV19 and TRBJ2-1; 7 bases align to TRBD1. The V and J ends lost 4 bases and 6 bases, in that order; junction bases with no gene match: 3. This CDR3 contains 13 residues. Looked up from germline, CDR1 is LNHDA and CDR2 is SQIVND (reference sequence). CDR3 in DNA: TGTGCCAGTAGTACCTCAGGGGGCAATGAGCAGTTCTTC. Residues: CASSTSGGNEQFF.

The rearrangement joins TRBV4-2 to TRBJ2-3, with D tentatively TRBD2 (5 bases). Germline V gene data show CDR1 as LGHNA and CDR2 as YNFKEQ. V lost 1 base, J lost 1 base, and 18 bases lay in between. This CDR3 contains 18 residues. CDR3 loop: CASSQGRFRGSGTDTQYF. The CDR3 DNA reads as TGTGCCAGCAGCCAAGGGAGGTTCCGGGGATCCGGCACAGATACGCAGTATTTT.

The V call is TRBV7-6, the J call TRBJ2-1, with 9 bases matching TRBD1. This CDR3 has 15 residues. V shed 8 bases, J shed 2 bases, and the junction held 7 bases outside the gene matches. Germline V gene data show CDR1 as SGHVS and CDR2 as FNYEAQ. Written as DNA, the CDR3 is TGTGCCAGCGGTGGACAGGGGATAACCTACAATGAGCAGTTCTTC. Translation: CASGGQGITYNEQFF. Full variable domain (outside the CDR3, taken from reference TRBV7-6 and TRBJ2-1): GAGVSQSPRYKVTKRGQDVALRCDPISGHVSLYWYRQALGQGPEFLTYFNYEAQQDKSGLPNDRFSAERPEGSISTLTIQRTEQRDSAMYRCASGGQGITYNEQFFGPGTRLTVL.

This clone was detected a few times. CDR3 coding DNA: TGCGCCAGCAGCCTTACGACAGGGGGTAATCAGCCCCAGCATTTT. The encoded protein is CASSLTTGGNQPQHF. The chain recombines TRBV4-3 with TRBJ1-5; 9 nucleotides align to TRBD1. The CDR3 has 15 amino acids. V lost 4 bases and J lost 4; bases outside the gene matches: 5. Germline V CDR1 and CDR2: LGHNA, YSLEER.